This T cell receptor beta chain was sequenced for a study of T cells in Graves' hyperthyroidism and ophthalmopathy. The overall study: Upon initial diagnosis and before any treatment, peripheral blood was collected. Overall study results and limits: Most clonotypes expanded in the thyroid (above 0.001) were also present in blood.

A note on this clonotype: Its antigen is currently unknown.

This CDR3 is built from 17 residues. With V trimmed by 4 bases and J by 5 bases, 13 bases remained unmatched. The V gene's germline CDR1 is MNHEY and CDR2 SVGEGT. Amplification of TCR beta CDR3 regions used RNA as the template. Using the HTBI primer set, a first-round RT-PCR was run on the TCR CDR3. MiXCR, applied by TCRdb to the multiplex PCR reads, yields one record per CDR3 protein. This sample has roughly 750,000 distinct CDR3 sequences, with roughly 17% found just once. This receptor was taken from a man aged 18 to 30 with Graves' hyperthyroidism. The material sequenced was blood. The chain has TRBV6-2 or TRBV6-3 and TRBJ2-3, with TRBD2 matching over 9 bases. The CDR3 region has the DNA TGTGCCAGCAGTTCTTCTAGGGGCGGGAGGGCCTTAGATACGCAGTATTTT. As protein: CASSSSRGGRALDTQYF.